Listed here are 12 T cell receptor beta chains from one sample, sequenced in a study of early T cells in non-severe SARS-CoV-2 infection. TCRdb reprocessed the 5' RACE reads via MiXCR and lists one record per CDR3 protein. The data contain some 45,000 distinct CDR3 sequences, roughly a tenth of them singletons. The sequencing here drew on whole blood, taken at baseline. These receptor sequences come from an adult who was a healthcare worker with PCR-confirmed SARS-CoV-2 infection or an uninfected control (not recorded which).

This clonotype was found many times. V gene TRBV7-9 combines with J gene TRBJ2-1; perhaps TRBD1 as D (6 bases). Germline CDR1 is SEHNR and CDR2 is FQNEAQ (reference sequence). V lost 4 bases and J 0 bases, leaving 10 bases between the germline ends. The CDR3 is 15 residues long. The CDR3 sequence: CASSSLGASYNEQFF. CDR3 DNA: TGTGCCAGCAGCTCGCTGGGGGCCTCCTACAATGAGCAGTTCTTC.

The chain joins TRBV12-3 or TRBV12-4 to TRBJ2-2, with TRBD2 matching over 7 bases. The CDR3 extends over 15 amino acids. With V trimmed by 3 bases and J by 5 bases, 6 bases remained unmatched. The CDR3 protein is CASSFSGGGTGELFF. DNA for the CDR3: TGTGCCAGCAGTTTTTCGGGAGGTGGTACCGGGGAGCTGTTTTTT.

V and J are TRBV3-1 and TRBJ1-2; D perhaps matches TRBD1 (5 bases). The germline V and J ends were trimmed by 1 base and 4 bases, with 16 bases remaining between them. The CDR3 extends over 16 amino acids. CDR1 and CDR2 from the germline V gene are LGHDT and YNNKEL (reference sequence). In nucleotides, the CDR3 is TGTGCCAGCAGCCAAGGTTCCGGGACGGTTAGCTATGGCTACACCTTC. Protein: CASSQGSGTVSYGYTF.

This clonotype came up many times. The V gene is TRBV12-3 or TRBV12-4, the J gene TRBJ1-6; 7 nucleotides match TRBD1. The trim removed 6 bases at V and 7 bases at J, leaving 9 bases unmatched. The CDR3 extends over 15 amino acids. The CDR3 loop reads CASRGREQGNSPLHF. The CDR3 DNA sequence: TGTGCCAGCAGGGGTCGGGAACAGGGGAATTCACCCCTCCACTTT.

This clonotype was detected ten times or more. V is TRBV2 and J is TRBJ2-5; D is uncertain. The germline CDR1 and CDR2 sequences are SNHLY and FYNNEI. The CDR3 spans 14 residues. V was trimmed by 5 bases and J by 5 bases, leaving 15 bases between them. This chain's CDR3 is CASSQLTAEETQYF. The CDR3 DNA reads TGTGCCAGCAGTCAATTGACCGCAGAGGAGACCCAGTACTTC.

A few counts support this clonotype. CDR3 coding DNA: TGTGCCTGGGCGGCCGGGACAGGGAAACATAGCAATCAGCCCCAGCATTTT. This sequence encodes CAWAAGTGKHSNQPQHF. This rearrangement joins TRBV30 to TRBJ1-5; TRBD1 matches at 9 bases. Per the germline V gene, CDR1 is GTSNPN and CDR2 is SVGIG (reference sequence). The CDR3 totals 17 residues. Unmatched junction bases numbered 11, after V lost 5 bases and J lost 0 bases. Full variable domain (remainder filled in from reference TRBV30 and TRBJ1-5): SQTIHQWPATLVQPVGSPLSLECTVEGTSNPNLYWYRQAAGRGLQLLFYSVGIGQISSEVPQNLSASRPQDRQFILSSKKLLLSDSGFYLCAWAAGTGKHSNQPQHFGDGTRLSIL.

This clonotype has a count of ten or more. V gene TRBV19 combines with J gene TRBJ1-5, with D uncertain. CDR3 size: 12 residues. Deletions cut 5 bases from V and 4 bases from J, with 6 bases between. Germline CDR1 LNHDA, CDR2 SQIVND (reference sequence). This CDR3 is CASSFSNQPQHF. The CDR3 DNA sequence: TGTGCCAGTAGTTTTAGTAATCAGCCCCAGCATTTT.

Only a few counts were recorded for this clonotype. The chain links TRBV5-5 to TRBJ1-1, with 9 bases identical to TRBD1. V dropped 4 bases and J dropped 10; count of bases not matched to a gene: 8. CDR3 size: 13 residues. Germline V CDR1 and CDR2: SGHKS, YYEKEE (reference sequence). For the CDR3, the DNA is TGTGCCAGCAGCGTGGACAGGGGTTTAGGAGCTTTCTTT. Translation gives CASSVDRGLGAFF.

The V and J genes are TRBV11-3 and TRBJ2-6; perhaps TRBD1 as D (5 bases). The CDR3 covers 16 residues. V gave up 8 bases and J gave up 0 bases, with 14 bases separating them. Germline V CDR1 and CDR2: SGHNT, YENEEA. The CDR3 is CASSLGQVSGANVLTF. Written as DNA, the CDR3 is TGTGCCAGCTCCCTGGGGCAGGTCTCTGGGGCCAACGTCCTGACTTTC.

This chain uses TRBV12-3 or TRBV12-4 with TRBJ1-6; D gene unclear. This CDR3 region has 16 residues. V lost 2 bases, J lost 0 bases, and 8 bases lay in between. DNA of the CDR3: TGTGCCAGCAGTTTACAGGAAAGCTCCTATAATTCACCCCTCCACTTT. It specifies CASSLQESSYNSPLHF.

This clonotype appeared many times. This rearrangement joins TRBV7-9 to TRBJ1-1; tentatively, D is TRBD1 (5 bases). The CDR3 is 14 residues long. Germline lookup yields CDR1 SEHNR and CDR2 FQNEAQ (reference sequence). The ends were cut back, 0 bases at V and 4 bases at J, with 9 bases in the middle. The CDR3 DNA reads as TGTGCCAGCAGCTTAGCAATCGACAGCACTGAAGCTTTCTTT. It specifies CASSLAIDSTEAFF.

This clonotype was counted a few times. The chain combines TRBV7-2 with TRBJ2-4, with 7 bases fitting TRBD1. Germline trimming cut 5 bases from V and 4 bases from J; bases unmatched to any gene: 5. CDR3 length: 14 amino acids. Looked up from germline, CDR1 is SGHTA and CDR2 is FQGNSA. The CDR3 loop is CASSTGQFKNIQYF. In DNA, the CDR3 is TGTGCCAGCAGCACGGGACAGTTTAAAAACATTCAGTACTTC.